This T cell receptor (beta chain) is from a study of T cell changes during pregnancy in multiple sclerosis. Repertoires were generated with immunoSEQ multiplex PCR, while TCRdb's copy carries only in-frame clones and drops some. The top ten hold 6.2% of the sample, which has 110,000 or so clones, about 93% seen once. Trimming pared 1 base from V and 7 bases from J, leaving 22 bases between. The germline CDR1 and CDR2 sequences are KGHSH and LQKENI. CDR3 size: 18 residues. The starting material was peripheral blood, obtained before pregnancy. The rearrangement joins TRBV18 to TRBJ2-2; a possible D gene is TRBD2 (6 bases). This receptor was identified in a female donor with multiple sclerosis, enrolled in a pregnancy study. The DNA of the CDR3 is TGTGCCAGCTCACCACTATTCCGTTCCGGGGGAGAGAACGGGGAGCTGTTTTTT. This sequence encodes CASSPLFRSGGENGELFF.